The clone carrying this T cell receptor beta chain was detected a few times. These data are taken from a study of T-cell reconstitution after alpha-beta-depleted transplantation in children. Preparation of the TCRbeta library used unique molecular identifiers. A single record per CDR3 protein comes from TCRdb applying MiXCR to the PCR reads. Here the sample spans nearly 400,000 distinct CDR3 sequences, around 21% being singletons. The CDR3 consists of 15 residues. The V end was cut by 3 bases, the J end by 1 base, with 13 bases between. This receptor was taken from a human donor who donated a stem cell graft to a child with acute myeloid leukemia. The material was PBMCs from the stem cell graft donor, obtained from the stem cell graft. This chain uses TRBV12-3 or TRBV12-4 with TRBJ2-7, with D hard to call. The CDR3 nucleotides are TGTGCCAGCAGTTTTGTCGGAGTCGGATCCTACGAGCAGTACTTC. Protein product: CASSFVGVGSYEQYF.